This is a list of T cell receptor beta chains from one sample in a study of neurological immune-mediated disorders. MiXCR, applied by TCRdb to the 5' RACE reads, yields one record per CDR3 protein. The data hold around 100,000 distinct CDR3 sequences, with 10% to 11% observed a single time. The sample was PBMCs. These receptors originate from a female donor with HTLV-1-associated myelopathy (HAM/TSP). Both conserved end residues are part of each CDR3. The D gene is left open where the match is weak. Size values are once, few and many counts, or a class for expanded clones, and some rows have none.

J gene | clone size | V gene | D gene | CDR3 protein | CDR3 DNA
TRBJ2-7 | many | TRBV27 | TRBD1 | CASSRNLDRAYEQYF | TGTGCCAGCAGTCGAAACTTGGACAGGGCCTACGAGCAGTACTTC
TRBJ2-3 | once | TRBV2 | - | CASSEAQVPGADTQYF | TGTGCCAGCAGTGAAGCGCAGGTCCCCGGGGCAGATACGCAGTATTTT
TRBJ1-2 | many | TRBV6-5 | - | CASSYSRDYGYTF | TGTGCCAGCAGTTACAGCAGGGACTATGGCTACACCTTC
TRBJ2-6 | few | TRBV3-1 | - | CASSLVSGANVLTF | TGTGCCAGCAGCTTAGTGTCTGGGGCCAACGTCCTGACTTTC
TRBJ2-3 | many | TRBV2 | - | CASSDIGVGTDTQYF | TGTGCCAGCAGTGATATCGGGGTTGGCACAGATACGCAGTATTTT
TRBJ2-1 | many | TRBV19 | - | CASSSRRYNEQFF | TGTGCCAGTAGTAGTCGACGGTACAATGAGCAGTTCTTC
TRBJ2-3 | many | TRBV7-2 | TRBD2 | CASRHPLAGVADTQYF | TGTGCCAGCAGACATCCACTAGCGGGGGTAGCAGATACGCAGTATTTT
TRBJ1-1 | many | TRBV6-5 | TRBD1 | CASSQGQGIPVRAFF | TGTGCCAGCAGTCAGGGACAGGGGATCCCTGTACGAGCTTTCTTT
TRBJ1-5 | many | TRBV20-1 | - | CSAGGAGGGQPQHF | TGCAGTGCTGGGGGTGCTGGGGGCGGCCAGCCCCAGCATTTT
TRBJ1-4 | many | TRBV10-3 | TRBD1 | CAISPGQEGEKLFF | TGTGCCATCAGCCCTGGACAGGAAGGAGAAAAACTGTTTTTT
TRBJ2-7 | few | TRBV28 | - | CASPPGRPGPTSYEQYF | TGTGCCAGCCCCCCAGGGAGGCCGGGGCCCACCAGTTACGAGCAGTACTTC
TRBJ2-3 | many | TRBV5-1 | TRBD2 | CASSLFQRGGLDTQYF | TGCGCCAGCAGCTTGTTTCAGCGGGGGGGTTTGGATACGCAGTATTTT
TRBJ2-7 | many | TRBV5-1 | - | CASSRGAARSYEQYF | TGCGCCAGCAGTCGGGGGGCCGCCCGCTCCTACGAGCAGTACTTC
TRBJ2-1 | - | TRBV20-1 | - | CSEQRFGNEWQFF | TGCAGTGAACAGAGATTCGGCAATGAGTGGCAGTTCTTC
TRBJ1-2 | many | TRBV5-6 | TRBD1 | CASSSDGTGSYGYTF | TGTGCCAGCAGCTCTGACGGGACAGGGTCGTATGGCTACACCTTC
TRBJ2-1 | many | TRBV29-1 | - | CSVGTYNEQFF | TGCAGCGTTGGGACATACAATGAGCAGTTCTTC
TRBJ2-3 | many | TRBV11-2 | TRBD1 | CASSPGTGRDTQYF | TGTGCCAGCAGCCCAGGGACAGGACGAGATACGCAGTATTTT
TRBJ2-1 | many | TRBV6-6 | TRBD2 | CASSHGTGTSGGSSYNEQFF | TGTGCCAGCAGTCACGGAACCGGGACTAGCGGGGGGAGCTCCTACAATGAGCAGTTCTTC
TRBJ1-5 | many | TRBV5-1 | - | CASSLEGWGNQPQHF | TGCGCCAGCAGCTTGGAGGGTTGGGGGAATCAGCCCCAGCATTTT
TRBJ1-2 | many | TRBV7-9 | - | CASRPQQNYGYTF | TGTGCCAGCAGGCCTCAGCAGAACTATGGCTACACCTTC
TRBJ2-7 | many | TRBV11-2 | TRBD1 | CASTLRDRSYEQYF | TGTGCCAGCACCTTACGGGACAGGTCCTACGAGCAGTACTTC
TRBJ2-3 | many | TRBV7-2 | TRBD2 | CASSPGKGGRRGGSQYF | TGTGCCAGCAGCCCGGGAAAAGGAGGTCGGCGGGGGGGCTCGCAGTATTTT
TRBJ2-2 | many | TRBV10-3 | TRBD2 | CAISETSGGAGELFF | TGTGCCATCAGTGAGACTAGCGGGGGGGCCGGGGAGCTGTTTTTT
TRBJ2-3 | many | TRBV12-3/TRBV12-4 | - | CASSFMGGDTQYF | TGTGCCAGCAGTTTCATGGGGGGAGATACGCAGTATTTT
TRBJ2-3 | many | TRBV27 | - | CASSTGYTQYF | TGTGCCAGCAGTACTGGATATACGCAGTATTTT
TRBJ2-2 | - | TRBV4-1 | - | CASLRSTGELFF | TGCGCCAGCCTCCGAAGCACCGGGGAGCTGTTTTTT
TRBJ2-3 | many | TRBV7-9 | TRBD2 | CASSLLAGRSDTQYF | TGTGCCAGCAGCTTACTAGCGGGCCGCTCAGATACGCAGTATTTT
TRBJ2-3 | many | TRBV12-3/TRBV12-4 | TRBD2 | CASSLAIAGGSQDTQYF | TGTGCCAGCAGTTTAGCGATAGCGGGGGGATCCCAAGATACGCAGTATTTT
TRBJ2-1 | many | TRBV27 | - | CASGSKNWYYNEQFF | TGTGCCAGCGGATCAAAGAACTGGTACTACAATGAGCAGTTCTTC
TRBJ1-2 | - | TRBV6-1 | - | CASSYEPRGGYTF | TGTGCCAGCAGCTACGAACCCAGGGGTGGCTACACCTTC
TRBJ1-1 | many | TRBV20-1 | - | CSASLGAEAFF | TGCAGTGCTAGCCTGGGGGCTGAAGCTTTCTTT
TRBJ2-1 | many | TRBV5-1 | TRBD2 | CASSLDAGGYNEQFF | TGCGCCAGCAGCTTGGATGCGGGGGGCTACAATGAGCAGTTCTTC
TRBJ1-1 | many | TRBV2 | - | CASGVGDPTAAFF | TGTGCCAGCGGGGTGGGGGACCCGACTGCAGCTTTCTTT
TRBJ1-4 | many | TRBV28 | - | CASSLAGRGNEKLFF | TGTGCCAGCAGTTTGGCTGGAAGGGGAAATGAAAAACTGTTTTTT
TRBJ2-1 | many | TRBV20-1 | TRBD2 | CSAEHSGASSYNEQFF | TGCAGTGCTGAACACAGCGGGGCCAGCTCCTACAATGAGCAGTTCTTC
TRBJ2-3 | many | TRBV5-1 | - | CASSGGDRDTQYF | TGCGCCAGCAGCGGGGGAGACAGAGATACGCAGTATTTT
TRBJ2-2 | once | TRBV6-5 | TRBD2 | CASSYYGAGGPMTGELFF | TGTGCCAGCAGTTATTATGGAGCGGGGGGGCCGATGACCGGGGAGCTGTTTTTT
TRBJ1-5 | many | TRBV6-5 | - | CASRLDRYSNQPQHF | TGTGCCAGCAGGCTCGACAGATATAGCAATCAGCCCCAGCATTTT
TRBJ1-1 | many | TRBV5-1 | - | CASSFSPGVNVEAFF | TGCGCCAGCAGCTTCTCTCCAGGGGTAAATGTTGAAGCTTTCTTT
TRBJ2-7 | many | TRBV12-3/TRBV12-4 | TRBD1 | CASSPRGQGALEQYF | TGTGCCAGCTCCCCCCGAGGACAGGGGGCGCTCGAGCAGTACTTC
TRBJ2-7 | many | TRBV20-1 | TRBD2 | CSARERRGAYNEQYF | TGCAGTGCTAGAGAGAGGCGGGGGGCGTACAACGAGCAGTACTTC
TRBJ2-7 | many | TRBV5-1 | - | CASSIRQYEQYF | TGCGCCAGCAGCATCCGACAGTACGAGCAGTACTTC
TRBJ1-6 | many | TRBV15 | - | CATSRDRGAVQGPLHF | TGTGCCACCAGCAGAGATCGGGGGGCCGTACAGGGCCCCCTCCACTTT
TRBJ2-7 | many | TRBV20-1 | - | CSARKSSSYEQYF | TGCAGTGCTAGAAAAAGTAGCTCCTACGAGCAGTACTTC
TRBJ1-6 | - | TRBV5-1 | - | CASSLRQDNSPLHF | TGCGCCAGCAGCTTGAGGCAGGACAATTCACCCCTCCACTTT
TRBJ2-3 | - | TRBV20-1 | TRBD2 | CSAQGLAGGEDTQYF | TGCAGTGCCCAAGGACTAGCGGGGGGGGAAGATACGCAGTATTTT
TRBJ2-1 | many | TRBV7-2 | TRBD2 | CASSLVGGVYNEQFF | TGTGCCAGCAGCTTAGTCGGGGGGGTCTACAATGAGCAGTTCTTC
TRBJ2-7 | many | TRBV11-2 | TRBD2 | CASSRGTSGGANEQYF | TGTGCCAGCAGCCGCGGTACTAGCGGGGGGGCCAACGAGCAGTACTTC
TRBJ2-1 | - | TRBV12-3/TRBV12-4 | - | CASSFRGGVSGNEQFF | TGTGCCAGCAGTTTCCGAGGCGGGGTCTCAGGCAATGAGCAGTTCTTC
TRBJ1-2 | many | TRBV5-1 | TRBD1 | CASSPIGQGVYGYTF | TGCGCCAGCAGCCCCATTGGACAGGGAGTCTATGGCTACACCTTC
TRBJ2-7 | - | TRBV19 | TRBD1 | CATRQGQEDEQYF | TGTGCCACCCGACAGGGTCAAGAGGACGAGCAGTACTTC
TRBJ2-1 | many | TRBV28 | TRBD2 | CASSTSGERSYNEQFF | TGTGCCAGCAGTACTAGCGGGGAGAGGTCCTACAATGAGCAGTTCTTC
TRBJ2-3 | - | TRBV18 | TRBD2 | CASSRGGNTDTQYF | TGTGCCAGCTCCCGCGGGGGAAACACAGATACGCAGTATTTT